This T cell receptor beta chain came from a study of identical twins. This clonotype appeared a single time. The CDR3 covers 17 residues. Germline CDR1 reads MDHEN; CDR2 reads SYDVKM. V dropped 3 bases and J dropped 2 bases, with 18 bases sitting between them. MiXCR, run by TCRdb on the 5' RACE reads, gives a single entry per CDR3 protein. There are around 1.7 million distinct CDR3 sequences in the sample; less than 40% occur only once, and around 0.3% lies in the top ten. This chain links TRBV28 with TRBJ2-3; no clear D gene. The sequencing input was cord blood. The TCR comes from a newborn girl in good health. CDR3 DNA: TGTGCCAGCAGTTTCAGTTCCAAGGTTCCTTCCACAGATACGCAGTATTTT. Residues: CASSFSSKVPSTDTQYF.